These T cell receptor beta chains were read from a single sample in a study of vaccination and CD4 T cells after COVID-19. Their specific antigens are unknown. TCRdb re-called the PCR reads with MiXCR, one entry per CDR3 protein. The data show about 15,000 distinct CDR3 sequences, 42% seen once. Sequencing was performed on cultured CD4+ T cells from blood. The receptors come from a human donor with COVID-19. Each CDR3 is given with its conserved first and last residue. The D gene is left open where the match is weak. Expanded clones are given a class, and other clones once, few, many or no size at all.

>few|TRBV6-5|TRBD1|TRBJ1-1
CASSYSWTGNTEAFF
TGTGCCAGCAGTTACTCGTGGACAGGGAACACTGAAGCTTTCTTT
>.|TRBV6-1|.|TRBJ1-2
CASSEALGQTYGYTF
TGTGCCAGCAGTGAAGCGCTAGGACAGACCTATGGCTACACCTTC
>few|TRBV6-1|.|TRBJ2-1
CASSLKPKVVRVRSYNEQFF
TGTGCCAGCAGTCTCAAGCCCAAGGTCGTGAGGGTTCGGTCCTACAATGAGCAGTTCTTC
>.|TRBV2|.|TRBJ1-4
CASTENRVEEKLFF
TGTGCCAGCACCGAGAACAGGGTGGAGGAAAAACTGTTTTTT
>few|TRBV7-2|.|TRBJ2-3
CASSLFRPSTDTQYF
TGTGCCAGCAGCTTATTCAGGCCAAGCACAGATACGCAGTATTTT
>.|TRBV20-1|.|TRBJ2-7
CSVSGTYGSYEQYF
TGCAGTGTTTCCGGGACGTACGGCTCCTACGAGCAGTACTTC
>.|TRBV6-5|.|TRBJ1-2
CASSYEGNYGYTF
TGTGCCAGCAGTTATGAGGGCAACTATGGCTACACCTTC
>.|TRBV2|.|TRBJ1-5
CASSPLGQVGNQPQHF
TGTGCCAGCAGCCCACTGGGGCAGGTTGGCAATCAGCCCCAGCATTTT
>.|TRBV7-9|.|TRBJ2-3
CASSTAGADTQYF
TGTGCCAGCAGCACCGCAGGGGCCGATACGCAGTATTTT
>.|TRBV20-1|TRBD2|TRBJ2-5
CSASVGGGSQETQYF
TGCAGTGCTAGCGTGGGGGGGGGGTCCCAAGAGACCCAGTACTTC
>.|TRBV10-3|.|TRBJ2-3
CAISDGTSSTDTQYF
TGTGCCATCAGTGATGGAACTAGCAGCACAGATACGCAGTATTTT
>few|TRBV7-3|.|TRBJ2-1
CASSLLSTSKNEQFF
TGTGCCAGCAGCTTACTTTCGACTTCGAAGAATGAGCAGTTCTTC
>few|TRBV10-1|.|TRBJ1-6
CASSENGYNSPLHF
TGCGCCAGCAGTGAGAACGGATATAATTCACCCCTCCACTTT
>.|TRBV9|.|TRBJ1-6
CASSESAAGARSYNSPLHF
TGTGCCAGCAGCGAGTCCGCAGCGGGGGCAAGGTCCTATAATTCACCCCTCCACTTT
>.|TRBV28|.|TRBJ1-4
CASNYRERNEKLFF
TGTGCCAGCAACTACAGGGAGAGAAATGAAAAACTGTTTTTT
>.|TRBV4-3|.|TRBJ1-4
CASSQGRGVGEKLFF
TGCGCCAGCAGCCAAGGAAGGGGGGTGGGGGAAAAACTGTTTTTT
>few|TRBV20-1|.|TRBJ2-3
CSARDPTGGLTDTQYF
TGCAGTGCTAGAGATCCGACGGGGGGCCTCACAGATACGCAGTATTTT